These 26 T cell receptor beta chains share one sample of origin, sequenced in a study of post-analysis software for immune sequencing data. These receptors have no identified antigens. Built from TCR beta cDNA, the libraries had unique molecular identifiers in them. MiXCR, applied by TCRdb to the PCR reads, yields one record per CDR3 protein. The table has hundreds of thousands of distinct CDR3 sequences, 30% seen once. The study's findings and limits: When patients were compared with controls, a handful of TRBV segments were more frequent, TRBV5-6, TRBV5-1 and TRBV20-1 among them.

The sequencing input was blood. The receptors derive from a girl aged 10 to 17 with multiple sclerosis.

CDR3: CASSKHPGQMNTEAFF. CDR3 nucleotides: TGTGCCAGCAGCAAACACCCCGGACAGATGAACACTGAAGCTTTCTTT. The chain uses TRBV11-2 and TRBJ1-1; the D gene is possibly TRBD1 (6 bases). This CDR3 has 16 amino acids. V dropped 5 bases and J dropped 0 bases, with 16 bases sitting between them. Per the germline V gene, CDR1 is SGHAT and CDR2 is FQNNGV.

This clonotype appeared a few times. In nucleotides, the CDR3 is TGTGCCAGCAGCTCTTTGGTGATTTTGGGCAGCGAAGGCTACACCTTC. Translation: CASSSLVILGSEGYTF. This sequence joins TRBV5-6 and TRBJ1-2; no clear D gene. Germline V gives CDR1 SGHDT, CDR2 YYEEEE. With 3 bases removed from V and 8 bases from J, the gap between germline ends came to 23 bases. The CDR3 spans 16 residues.

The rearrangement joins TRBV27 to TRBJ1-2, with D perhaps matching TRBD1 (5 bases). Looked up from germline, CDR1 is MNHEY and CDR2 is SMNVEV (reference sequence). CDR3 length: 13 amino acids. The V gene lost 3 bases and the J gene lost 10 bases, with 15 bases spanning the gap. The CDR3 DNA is TGTGCCAGCAGTTTCCAGGGAGTCAGTGACTACACCTTC. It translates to CASSFQGVSDYTF.

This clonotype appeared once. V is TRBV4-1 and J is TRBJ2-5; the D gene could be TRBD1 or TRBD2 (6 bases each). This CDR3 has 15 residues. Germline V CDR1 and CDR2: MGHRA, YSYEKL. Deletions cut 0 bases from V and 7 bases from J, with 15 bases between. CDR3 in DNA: TGCGCCAGCAGCCAAGAAACGGGAGAGGGGGGGACCCAGTACTTC. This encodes CASSQETGEGGTQYF.

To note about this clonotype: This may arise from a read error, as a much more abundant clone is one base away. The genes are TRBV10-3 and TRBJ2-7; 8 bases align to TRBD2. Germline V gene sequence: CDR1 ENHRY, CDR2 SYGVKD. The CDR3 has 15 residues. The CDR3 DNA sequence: TGTGCCAGCAGTGAGTCAAGGAGCGGGAGTTACGAGCAGTACTTC. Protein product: CASSESRSGSYEQYF.

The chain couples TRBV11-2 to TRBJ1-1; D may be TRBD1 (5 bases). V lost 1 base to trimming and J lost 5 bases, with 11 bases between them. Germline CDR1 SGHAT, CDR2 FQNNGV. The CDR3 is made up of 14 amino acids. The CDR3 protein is CASSLVRGGTEAFF. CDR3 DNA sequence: TGTGCCAGCAGCTTAGTAAGGGGAGGTACTGAAGCTTTCTTT.

Here the CDR3 DNA reads TGTGCCAGCACCAATCTTGACAGCTCCTACGAGCAGTACTTC. Amino acid sequence: CASTNLDSSYEQYF. The chain combines TRBV13 with TRBJ2-7, with D possibly being TRBD1 (5 bases). CDR3 size: 14 residues. V gave up 7 bases and J gave up 0 bases, with 13 bases separating them. Germline V gives CDR1 PRHDT, CDR2 FYEKMQ (reference sequence).

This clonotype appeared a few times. CDR3 sequence: CASSFRGSAEAFF. As DNA, the CDR3 is TGTGCCAGCAGCTTTCGGGGTTCCGCTGAAGCTTTCTTT. This chain connects TRBV7-9 to TRBJ1-1; D uncertain. Germline loops: CDR1 SEHNR, CDR2 FQNEAQ (reference sequence). The CDR3 consists of 13 residues. The ends were cut back, 3 bases at V and 6 bases at J, with 11 bases in the middle.

The CDR3 region is CSARWQGDIWSNQPQHF. The CDR3 DNA reads TGCAGTGCTAGATGGCAGGGGGATATATGGAGCAATCAGCCCCAGCATTTT. The chain joins TRBV20-1 to TRBJ1-5, with 7 bases lining up with TRBD1. V lost 2 bases, J lost 1 base, and 11 bases stayed unmatched. CDR3 length equals 17 residues. Germline V gene sequence: CDR1 DFQATT, CDR2 SNEGSKA (reference sequence).

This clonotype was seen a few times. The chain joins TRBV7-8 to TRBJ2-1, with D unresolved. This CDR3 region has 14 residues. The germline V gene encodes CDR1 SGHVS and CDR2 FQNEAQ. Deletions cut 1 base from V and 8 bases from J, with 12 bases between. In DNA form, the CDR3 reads TGTGCCAGCAGCTTAGTCTATTACGGCGATGAGCAGTTCTTC. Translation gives CASSLVYYGDEQFF.

DNA of the CDR3: TGTGCCAGCAGTTCCCGGACTAGCGGGAGGTGGGAGACCCAGTACTTC. It is translated as CASSSRTSGRWETQYF. The genes are TRBV28 and TRBJ2-5; 14 nucleotides align to TRBD2. The germline V gene encodes CDR1 MDHEN and CDR2 SYDVKM. This CDR3 is 16 amino acids long. The V segment lost 4 bases and the J segment 5 bases; nucleotides outside the gene matches: 6.

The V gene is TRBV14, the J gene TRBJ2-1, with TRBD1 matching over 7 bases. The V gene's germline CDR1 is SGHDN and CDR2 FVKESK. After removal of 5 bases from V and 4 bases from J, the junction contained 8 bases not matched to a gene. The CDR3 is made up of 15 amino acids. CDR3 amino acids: CASSTNRGRYNEQFF. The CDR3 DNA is TGTGCCAGCAGCACCAACAGGGGCCGATACAATGAGCAGTTCTTC.

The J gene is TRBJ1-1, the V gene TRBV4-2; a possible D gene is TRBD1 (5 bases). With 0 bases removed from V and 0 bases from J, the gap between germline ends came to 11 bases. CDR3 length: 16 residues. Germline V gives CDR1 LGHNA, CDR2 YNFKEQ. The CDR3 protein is CASSQDRRTLNTEAFF. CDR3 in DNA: TGTGCCAGCAGCCAAGATAGGAGGACATTGAACACTGAAGCTTTCTTT.

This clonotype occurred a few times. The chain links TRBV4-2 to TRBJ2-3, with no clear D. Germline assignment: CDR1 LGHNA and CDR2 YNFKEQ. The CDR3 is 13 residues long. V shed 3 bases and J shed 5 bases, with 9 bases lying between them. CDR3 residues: CASSQALEDTQYF. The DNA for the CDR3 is TGTGCCAGCAGCCAGGCCCTTGAAGATACGCAGTATTTT.

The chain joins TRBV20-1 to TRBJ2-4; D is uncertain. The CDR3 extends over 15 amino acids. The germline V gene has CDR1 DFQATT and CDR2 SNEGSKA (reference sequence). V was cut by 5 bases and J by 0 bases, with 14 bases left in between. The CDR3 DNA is TGCAGTGCTCTACCCCTCAATATAGCCAAAAACATTCAGTACTTC. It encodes CSALPLNIAKNIQYF.

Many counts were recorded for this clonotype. CDR3 loop: CAISESARGYEQYF. In DNA form, the CDR3 reads TGTGCCATCAGTGAGTCGGCGAGGGGCTACGAGCAGTACTTC. The chain has TRBV10-3 and TRBJ2-7, with D perhaps given as TRBD1 or TRBD2 (5 bases each). The CDR3 is 14 amino acids. Germline V CDR1 and CDR2: ENHRY, SYGVKD. V lost 0 bases and J lost 3, with 9 bases in between.

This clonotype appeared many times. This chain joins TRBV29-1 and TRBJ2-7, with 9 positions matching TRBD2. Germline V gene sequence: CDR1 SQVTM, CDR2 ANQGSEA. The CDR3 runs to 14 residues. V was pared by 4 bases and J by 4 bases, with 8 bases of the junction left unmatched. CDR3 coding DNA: TGCAGCGTTGTTCTCTCTAGCGGGGCTTACGAGCAGTACTTC. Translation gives CSVVLSSGAYEQYF.

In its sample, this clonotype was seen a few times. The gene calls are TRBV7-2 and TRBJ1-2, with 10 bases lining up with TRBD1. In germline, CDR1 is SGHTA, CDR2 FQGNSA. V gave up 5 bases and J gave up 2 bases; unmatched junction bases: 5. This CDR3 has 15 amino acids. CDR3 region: CASSPRGQGNYGYTF. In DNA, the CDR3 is TGTGCCAGCAGCCCTCGGGGACAGGGGAACTATGGCTACACCTTC.

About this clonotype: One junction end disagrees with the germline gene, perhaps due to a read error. CDR3 nucleotide sequence: TGTACCAGCAGTAGGAGACAGGATGGCTACACCTTC. Protein product: CTSSRRQDGYTF. The chain couples TRBV12-3 or TRBV12-4 to TRBJ1-2; D is perhaps TRBD1 (6 bases). The CDR3 runs to 12 residues.

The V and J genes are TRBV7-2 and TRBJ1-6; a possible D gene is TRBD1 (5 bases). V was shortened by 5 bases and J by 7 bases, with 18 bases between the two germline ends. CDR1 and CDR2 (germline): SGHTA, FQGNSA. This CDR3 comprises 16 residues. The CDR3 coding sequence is TGTGCCAGCAGCCCTGCCTCGTGGGGGTGGAATTCACCCCTCCACTTT. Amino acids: CASSPASWGWNSPLHF. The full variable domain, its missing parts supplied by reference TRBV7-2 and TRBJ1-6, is GAGVSQSPSNKVTEKGKDVELRCDPISGHTALYWYRQSLGQGLEFLIYFQGNSAPDKSGLPSDRFSAERTGGSVSTLTIQRTQQEDSAVYLCASSPASWGWNSPLHFGNGTRLTVT.

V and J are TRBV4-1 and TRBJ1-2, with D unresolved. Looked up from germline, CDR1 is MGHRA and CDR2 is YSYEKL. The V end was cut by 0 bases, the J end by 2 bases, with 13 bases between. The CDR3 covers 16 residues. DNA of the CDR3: TGCGCCAGCAGCCAAGAGAGCCCGGCAGCCAACTATGGCTACACCTTC. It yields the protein CASSQESPAANYGYTF.

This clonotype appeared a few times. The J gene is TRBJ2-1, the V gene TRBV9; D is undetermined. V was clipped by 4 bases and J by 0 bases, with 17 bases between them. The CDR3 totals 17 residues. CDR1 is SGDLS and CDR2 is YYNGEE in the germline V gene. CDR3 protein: CASSIDIRLSSYNEQFF. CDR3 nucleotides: TGTGCCAGCAGCATAGACATCCGACTCAGCTCCTACAATGAGCAGTTCTTC.

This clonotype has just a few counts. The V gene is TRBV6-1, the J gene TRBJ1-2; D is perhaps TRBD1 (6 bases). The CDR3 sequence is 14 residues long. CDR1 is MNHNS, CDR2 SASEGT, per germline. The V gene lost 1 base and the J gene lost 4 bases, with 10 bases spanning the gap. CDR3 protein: CASSEDRDGYGYTF. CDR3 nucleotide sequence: TGTGCCAGCAGTGAAGACAGGGACGGCTATGGCTACACCTTC.

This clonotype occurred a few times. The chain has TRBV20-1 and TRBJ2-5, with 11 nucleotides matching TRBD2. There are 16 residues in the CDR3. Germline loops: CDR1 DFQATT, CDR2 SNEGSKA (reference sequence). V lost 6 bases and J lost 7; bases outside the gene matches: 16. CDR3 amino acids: CSARTVAGGGSGTQYF. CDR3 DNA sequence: TGCAGTGCCAGAACCGTAGCGGGAGGGGGTTCGGGGACCCAGTACTTC.

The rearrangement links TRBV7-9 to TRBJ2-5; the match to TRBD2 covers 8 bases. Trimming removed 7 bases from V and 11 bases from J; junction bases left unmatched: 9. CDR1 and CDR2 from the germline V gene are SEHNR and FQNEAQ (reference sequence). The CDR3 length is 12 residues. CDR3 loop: CASTLLAAEQYF. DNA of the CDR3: TGTGCCAGCACCCTACTAGCGGCCGAACAGTACTTC.

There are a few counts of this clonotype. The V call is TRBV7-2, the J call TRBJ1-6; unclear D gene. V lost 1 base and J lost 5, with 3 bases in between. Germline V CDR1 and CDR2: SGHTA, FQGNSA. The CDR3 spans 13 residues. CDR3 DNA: TGTGCCAGCAGCTTAGTCAATAATTCACCCCTCCACTTT. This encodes CASSLVNNSPLHF. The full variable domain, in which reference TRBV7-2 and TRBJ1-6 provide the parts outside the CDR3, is GAGVSQSPSNKVTEKGKDVELRCDPISGHTALYWYRQSLGQGLEFLIYFQGNSAPDKSGLPSDRFSAERTGGSVSTLTIQRTQQEDSAVYLCASSLVNNSPLHFGNGTRLTVT.